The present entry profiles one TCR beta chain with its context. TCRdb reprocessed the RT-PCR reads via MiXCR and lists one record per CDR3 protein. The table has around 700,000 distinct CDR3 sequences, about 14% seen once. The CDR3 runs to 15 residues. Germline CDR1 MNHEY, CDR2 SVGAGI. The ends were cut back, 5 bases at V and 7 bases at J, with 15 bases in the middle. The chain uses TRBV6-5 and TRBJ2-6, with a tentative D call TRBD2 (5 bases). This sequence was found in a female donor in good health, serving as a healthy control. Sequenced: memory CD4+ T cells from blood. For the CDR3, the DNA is TGTGCCAGCAGTCGACGGACGGGGATCGCCAACGTCCTGACTTTC. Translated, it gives CASSRRTGIANVLTF.